This TCR beta chain emerged from a study of shared clonotypes between healthy human individuals. At the deep level, the assay was run. Data came from immunoSEQ multiplex PCR; TCRdb stores just in-frame clones and leaves some out. The profile shows about 960,000 clones, about 80% of them singletons. This clone appeared a few times. Its matching antigen is unknown. CDR3 size: 15 residues. The V gene's germline CDR1 is KGHSH and CDR2 LQKENI. V lost 6 bases to trimming and J lost 1 base, with 15 bases between them. There were no recent acute infections or vaccinations among the donors, who were healthy HIV-negative adults. Whole-study results and caveats: As a rule, naive subsets had a larger estimated richness than memory subsets. At large depth, rarefaction still showed sorted-subset sequencing to be incomplete.

The sample comprised memory CD4+ T cells sorted from blood. The sample's subset: CD45RA-negative fraction. The receptor's source is a man between 18 and 29 years old in good health. The chain links TRBV18 to TRBJ1-1; TRBD1 is a possible D gene (6 bases). CDR3 in amino acids: CASSLTRGQNTEAFF. The CDR3 DNA reads as TGTGCCAGCTCCCTCACAAGGGGACAGAACACTGAAGCTTTCTTT. Using reference TRBV18 and TRBJ1-1 for the parts outside the CDR3, the full variable domain is NAGVMQNPRHLVRRRGQEARLRCSPMKGHSHVYWYRQLPEEGLKFMVYLQKENIIDESGMPKERFSAEFPKEGPSILRIQQVVRGDSAAYFCASSLTRGQNTEAFFGQGTRLTVV.